This T cell receptor (beta chain) was sequenced for a study of shared clonotypes between healthy human individuals. Findings and caveats of the study: Compared with clonotypes that all four donors shared, non-shared clonotypes had lower generation probabilities. Represented diversity (both genetic and exposure-history) was limited by the small number of donors.

About this clone itself: As yet, its antigen is unknown.

CDR1 is DFQATT, CDR2 SNEGSKA, per germline (reference sequence). Trimming left V 6 bases short and J 3 bases short, with 5 bases between. CDR3 length: 10 amino acids. An even split of each subset's genomic DNA across several immunoSEQ plates was performed. Using immunoSEQ multiplex PCR, the repertoire was profiled, and TCRdb retains in-frame clones only, with some absent. The table lists about 2.4 million clones, 80% to 95% of them singletons, with about 0.38% in the top ten. HIV-negative, healthy adults without recent acute infections or vaccinations were the donors. The material sequenced was naive CD4+ T cells from PBMCs. The subset denotes: CD45RA+ positively selected. This sequence was found in a man aged 18 to 30 in good health. Some clones in this sample may be carry-over from other donors' samples. This rearrangement joins TRBV20-1 to TRBJ1-2; D not certain. The CDR3 region is CSAKDYGYTF. The CDR3 bases are TGCAGTGCCAAAGACTATGGCTACACCTTC.